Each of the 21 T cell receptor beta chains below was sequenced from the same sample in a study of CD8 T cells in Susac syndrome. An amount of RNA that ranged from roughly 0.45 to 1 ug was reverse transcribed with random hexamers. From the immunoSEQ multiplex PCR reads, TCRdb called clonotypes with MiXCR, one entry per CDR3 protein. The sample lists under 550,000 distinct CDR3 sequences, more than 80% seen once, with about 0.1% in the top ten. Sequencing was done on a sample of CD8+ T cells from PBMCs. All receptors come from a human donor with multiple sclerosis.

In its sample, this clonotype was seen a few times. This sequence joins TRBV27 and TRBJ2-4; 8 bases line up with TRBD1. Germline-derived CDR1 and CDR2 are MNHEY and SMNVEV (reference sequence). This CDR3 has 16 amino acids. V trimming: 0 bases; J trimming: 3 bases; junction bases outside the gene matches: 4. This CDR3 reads CASSLSGQGSKNIQYF. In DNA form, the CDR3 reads TGTGCCAGCAGTTTATCTGGACAGGGTAGCAAAAACATTCAGTACTTC.

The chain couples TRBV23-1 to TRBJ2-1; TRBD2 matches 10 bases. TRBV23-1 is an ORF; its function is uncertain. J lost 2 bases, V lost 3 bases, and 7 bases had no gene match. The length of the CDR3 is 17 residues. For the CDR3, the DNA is TGCGCCAGCAGTCAGCTACGGAGCGGGAGGGCCTACAATGAGCAGTTCTTC. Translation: CASSQLRSGRAYNEQFF.

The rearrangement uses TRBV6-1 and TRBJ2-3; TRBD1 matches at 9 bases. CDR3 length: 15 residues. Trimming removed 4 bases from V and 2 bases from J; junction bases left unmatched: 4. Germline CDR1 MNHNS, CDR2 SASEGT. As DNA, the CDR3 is TGTGCCAGCAGTGCGGGACAGGGTCTCACAGATACGCAGTATTTT. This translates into CASSAGQGLTDTQYF.

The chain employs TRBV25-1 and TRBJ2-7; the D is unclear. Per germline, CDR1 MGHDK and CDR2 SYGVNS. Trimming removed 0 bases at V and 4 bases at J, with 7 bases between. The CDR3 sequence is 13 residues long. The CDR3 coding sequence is TGTGCCAGCAGTGAATACTCCCAATACGAGCAGTACTTC. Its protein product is CASSEYSQYEQYF.

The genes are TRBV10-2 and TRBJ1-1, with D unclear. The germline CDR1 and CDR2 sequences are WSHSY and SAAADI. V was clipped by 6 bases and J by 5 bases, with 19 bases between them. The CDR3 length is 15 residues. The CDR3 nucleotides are TGCGCCAGCAGGGAAAGGTCAGGAGATGCGACTGAAGCTTTCTTT. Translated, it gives CASRERSGDATEAFF.

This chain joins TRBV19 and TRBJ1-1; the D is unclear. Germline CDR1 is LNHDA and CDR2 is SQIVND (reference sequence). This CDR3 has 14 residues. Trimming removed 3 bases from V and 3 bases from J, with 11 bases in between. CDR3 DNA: TGTGCCAGTAGTATCAGAGTCGGACACACTGAAGCTTTCTTT. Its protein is CASSIRVGHTEAFF.

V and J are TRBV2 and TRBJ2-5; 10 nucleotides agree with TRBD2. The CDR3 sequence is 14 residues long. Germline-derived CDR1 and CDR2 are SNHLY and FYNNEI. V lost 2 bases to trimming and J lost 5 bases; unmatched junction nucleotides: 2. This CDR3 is CASSELAGEETQYF. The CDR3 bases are TGTGCCAGCAGTGAACTAGCGGGAGAGGAGACCCAGTACTTC.

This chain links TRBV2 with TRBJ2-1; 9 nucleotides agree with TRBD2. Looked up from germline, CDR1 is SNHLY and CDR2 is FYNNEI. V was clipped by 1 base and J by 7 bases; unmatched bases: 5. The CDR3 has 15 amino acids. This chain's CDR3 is CASSEVSSGSNEQFF. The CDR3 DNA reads TGTGCCAGCAGTGAAGTTAGTAGCGGGAGTAATGAGCAGTTCTTC.

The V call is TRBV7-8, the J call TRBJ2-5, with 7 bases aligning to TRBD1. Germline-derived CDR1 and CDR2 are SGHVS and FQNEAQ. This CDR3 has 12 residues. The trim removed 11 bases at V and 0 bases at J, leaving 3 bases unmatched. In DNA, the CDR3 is TGTGCCTGTGACAGGGACCAAGAGACCCAGTACTTC. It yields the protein CACDRDQETQYF.

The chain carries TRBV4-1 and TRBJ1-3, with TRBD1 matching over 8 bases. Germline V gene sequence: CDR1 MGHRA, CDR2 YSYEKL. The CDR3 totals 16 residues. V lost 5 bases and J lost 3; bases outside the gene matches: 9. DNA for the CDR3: TGCGCCAGCAGCATTTGGACAGGGACAGATGGAAACACCATATATTTT. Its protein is CASSIWTGTDGNTIYF.

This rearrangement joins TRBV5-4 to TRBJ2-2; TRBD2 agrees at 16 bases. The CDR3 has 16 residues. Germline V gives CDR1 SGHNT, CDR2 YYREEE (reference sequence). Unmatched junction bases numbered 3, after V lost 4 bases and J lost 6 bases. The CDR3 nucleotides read TGTGCCAGCAGCGTGGGACTAGCGGGAGGGCCCGGGGAGCTGTTTTTT. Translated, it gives CASSVGLAGGPGELFF.

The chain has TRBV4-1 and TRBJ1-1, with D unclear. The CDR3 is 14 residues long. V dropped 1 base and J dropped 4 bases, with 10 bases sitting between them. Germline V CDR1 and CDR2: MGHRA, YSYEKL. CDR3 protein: CASSQGPKGTEAFF. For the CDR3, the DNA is TGCGCCAGCAGCCAAGGCCCGAAGGGCACTGAAGCTTTCTTT.

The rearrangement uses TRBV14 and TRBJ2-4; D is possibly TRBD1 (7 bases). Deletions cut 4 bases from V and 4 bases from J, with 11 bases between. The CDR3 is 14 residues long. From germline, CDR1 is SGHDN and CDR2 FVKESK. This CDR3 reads CASSRQGGKNIQYF. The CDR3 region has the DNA TGTGCCAGCAGCCGGCAGGGGGGAAAAAACATTCAGTACTTC. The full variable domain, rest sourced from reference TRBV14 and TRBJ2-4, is EAGVTQFPSHSVIEKGQTVTLRCDPISGHDNLYWYRRVMGKEIKFLLHFVKESKQDESGMPNNRFLAERTGGTYSTLKVQPAELEDSGVYFCASSRQGGKNIQYFGAGTRLSVL.

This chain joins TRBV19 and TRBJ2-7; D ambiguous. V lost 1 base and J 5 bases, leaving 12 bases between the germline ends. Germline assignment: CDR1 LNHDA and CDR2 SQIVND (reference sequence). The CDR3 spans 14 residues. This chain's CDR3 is CASSIVSTTNEQYF. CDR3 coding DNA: TGTGCCAGTAGTATAGTGTCCACAACAAACGAGCAGTACTTC.

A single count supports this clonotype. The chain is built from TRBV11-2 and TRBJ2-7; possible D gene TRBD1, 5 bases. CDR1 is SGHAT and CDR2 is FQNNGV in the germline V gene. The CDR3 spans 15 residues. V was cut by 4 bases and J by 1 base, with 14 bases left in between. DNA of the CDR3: TGTGCCAGCAGCTCGCGACAGAATCCTTCCTACGAGCAGTACTTC. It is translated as CASSSRQNPSYEQYF.

The CDR3 loop is CASSFQWLSYEQYF. The CDR3 DNA sequence: TGTGCCAGCAGTTTCCAATGGCTCTCCTACGAGCAGTACTTC. The chain employs TRBV27 and TRBJ2-7, with no clear D. Germline CDR1 is MNHEY and CDR2 is SMNVEV (reference sequence). This CDR3 contains 14 residues. Between the trimmed V and J ends, which lost 3 bases and 0 bases, there was a span of 9 bases.

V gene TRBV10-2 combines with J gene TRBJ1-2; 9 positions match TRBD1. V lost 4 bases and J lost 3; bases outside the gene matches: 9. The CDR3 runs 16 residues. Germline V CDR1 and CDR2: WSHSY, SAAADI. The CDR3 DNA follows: TGCGCCAGCAGTGCGATTTCGACAGGGGGTTACTATGGCTACACCTTC. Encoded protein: CASSAISTGGYYGYTF.

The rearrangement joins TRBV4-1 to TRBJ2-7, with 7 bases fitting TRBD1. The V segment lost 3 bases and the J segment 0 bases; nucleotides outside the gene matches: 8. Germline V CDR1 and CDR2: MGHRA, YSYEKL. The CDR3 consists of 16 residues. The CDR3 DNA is TGCGCCAGCAGCCACGGTAGGGACAGTTCCTCCTACGAGCAGTACTTC. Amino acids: CASSHGRDSSSYEQYF.

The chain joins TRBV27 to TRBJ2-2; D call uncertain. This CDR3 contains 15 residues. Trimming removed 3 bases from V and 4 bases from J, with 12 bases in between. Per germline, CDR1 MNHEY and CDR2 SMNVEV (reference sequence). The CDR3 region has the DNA TGTGCCAGCAGTTTGATACAGTCCTTCACCGGGGAGCTGTTTTTT. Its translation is CASSLIQSFTGELFF.

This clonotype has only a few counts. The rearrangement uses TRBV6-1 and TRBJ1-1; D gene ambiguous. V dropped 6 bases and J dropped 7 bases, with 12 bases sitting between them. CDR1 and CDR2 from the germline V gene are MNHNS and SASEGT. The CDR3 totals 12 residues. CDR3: CASRDGNYEAFF. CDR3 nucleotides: TGTGCCAGCAGGGACGGAAACTATGAAGCTTTCTTT.

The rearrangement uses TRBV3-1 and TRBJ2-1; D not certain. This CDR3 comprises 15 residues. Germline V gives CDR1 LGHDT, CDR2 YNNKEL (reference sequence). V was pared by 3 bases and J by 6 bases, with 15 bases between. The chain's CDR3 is CASSHDDDLVNEQFF. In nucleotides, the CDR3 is TGTGCCAGCAGCCATGATGACGACCTAGTCAATGAGCAGTTCTTC.